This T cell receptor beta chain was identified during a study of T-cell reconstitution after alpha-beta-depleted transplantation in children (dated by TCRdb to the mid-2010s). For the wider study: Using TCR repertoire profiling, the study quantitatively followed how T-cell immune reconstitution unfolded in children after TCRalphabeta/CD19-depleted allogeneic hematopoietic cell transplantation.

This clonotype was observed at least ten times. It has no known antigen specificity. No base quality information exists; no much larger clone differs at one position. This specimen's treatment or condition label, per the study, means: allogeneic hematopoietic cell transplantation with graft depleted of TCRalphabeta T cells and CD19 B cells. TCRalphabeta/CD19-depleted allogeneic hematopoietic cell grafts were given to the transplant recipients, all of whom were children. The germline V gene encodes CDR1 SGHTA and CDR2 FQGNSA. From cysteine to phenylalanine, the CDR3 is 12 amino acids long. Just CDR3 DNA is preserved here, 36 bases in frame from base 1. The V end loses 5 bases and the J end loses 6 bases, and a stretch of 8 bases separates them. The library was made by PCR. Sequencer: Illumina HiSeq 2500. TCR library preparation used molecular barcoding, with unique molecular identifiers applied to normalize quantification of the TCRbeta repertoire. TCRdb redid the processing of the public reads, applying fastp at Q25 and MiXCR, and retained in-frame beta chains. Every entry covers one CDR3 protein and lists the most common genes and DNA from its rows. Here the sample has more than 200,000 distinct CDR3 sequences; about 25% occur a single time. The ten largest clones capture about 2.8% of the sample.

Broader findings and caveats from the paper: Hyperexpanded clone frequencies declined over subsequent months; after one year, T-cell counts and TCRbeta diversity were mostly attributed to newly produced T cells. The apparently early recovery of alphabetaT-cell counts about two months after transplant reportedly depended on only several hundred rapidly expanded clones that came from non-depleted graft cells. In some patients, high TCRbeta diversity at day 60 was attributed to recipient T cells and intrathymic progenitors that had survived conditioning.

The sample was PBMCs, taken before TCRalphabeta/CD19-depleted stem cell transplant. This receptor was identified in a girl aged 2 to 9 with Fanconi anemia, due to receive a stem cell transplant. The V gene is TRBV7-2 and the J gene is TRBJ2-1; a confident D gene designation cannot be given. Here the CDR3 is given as CASSPLRNEQFF. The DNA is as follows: TGTGCCAGCAGCCCCCTGCGCAATGAGCAGTTCTTC.